The 31 T cell receptor beta chains listed next were all sequenced from one sample in a study of T cell changes during pregnancy in multiple sclerosis. Clones were read by immunoSEQ multiplex PCR, and TCRdb kept only the in-frame ones, dropping some. The sample records about 80,000 clones, about 92% being singletons. The sequenced sample was peripheral blood, obtained after pregnancy. Every receptor here comes from a female donor in good health, enrolled as a control in a pregnancy study.

The V call is TRBV5-1, the J call TRBJ2-3; 8 nucleotides agree with TRBD1. The V gene end was trimmed by 4 bases and the J gene end by 3 bases; junction bases not matched to a gene: 4. The CDR3 contains 14 residues. CDR1 and CDR2 from the germline V gene are SGHRS and YFSETQ. In DNA, the CDR3 is TGCGCCAGCAGCCCTCGACAGGGGACAGATACGCAGTATTTT. It codes for CASSPRQGTDTQYF.

This clone appeared once. As DNA, the CDR3 is TGTGCCAGCAGCTCCGCCCTGGGGGGTTCCAATCAGCCCCAGCATTTT. Amino acids: CASSSALGGSNQPQHF. This rearrangement joins TRBV7-8 to TRBJ1-5, with D possibly matching TRBD1 (5 bases). Germline loops: CDR1 SGHVS, CDR2 FQNEAQ. The CDR3 is 16 amino acids. Trimming shortened V by 4 bases and J by 3 bases, and 16 bases separated the two germline ends.

This chain joins TRBV19 and TRBJ1-5, with D perhaps matching TRBD1 (6 bases). The CDR3 contains 18 residues. Germline-derived CDR1 and CDR2 are LNHDA and SQIVND (reference sequence). V lost 5 bases, J lost 2 bases, and 22 bases lay in between. As DNA, the CDR3 is TGTGCCAGTAGTCTAATCGGGGTAACAGGGCTCGGCAATCAGCCCCAGCATTTT. Residues: CASSLIGVTGLGNQPQHF.

The chain couples TRBV19 to TRBJ2-1, with 11 bases matching TRBD2. V trimming: 4 bases; J trimming: 0 bases; junction bases outside the gene matches: 14. The CDR3 consists of 20 residues. CDR1 and CDR2 from the germline V gene are LNHDA and SQIVND (reference sequence). The CDR3 DNA reads TGTGCCAGTAGTAATCCCCCTGGACTAGCGGGCCGGAGCTCCTACAATGAGCAGTTCTTC. Translating it yields CASSNPPGLAGRSSYNEQFF.

The chain combines TRBV2 with TRBJ1-5; D is undetermined. This CDR3 is built from 15 residues. With 3 bases removed from V and 4 bases from J, the gap between germline ends came to 13 bases. Germline V gene lookup returns CDR1 SNHLY and CDR2 FYNNEI. CDR3 sequence (DNA): TGTGCCAGCAGTGACACTGGTCAGCGAAATCAGCCCCAGCATTTT. Amino acids: CASSDTGQRNQPQHF.

CDR3 in amino acids: CAQSSAGAANYGYTF. The DNA for the CDR3 is TGTGCCCAGTCTAGTGCCGGTGCAGCTAACTATGGCTACACCTTC. The chain recombines TRBV2 with TRBJ1-2; D is uncertain. The CDR3 extends over 15 amino acids. Between the trimmed V and J ends, which lost 11 bases and 0 bases, there was a span of 19 bases. In germline, CDR1 is SNHLY, CDR2 FYNNEI.

The chain uses TRBV18 and TRBJ2-2; unclear D gene. The CDR3 is made up of 11 amino acids. The V end lost 7 bases, the J end lost 7 bases, and 7 bases lay between the germline ends. Germline CDR1 KGHSH, CDR2 LQKENI. The CDR3 region is CASFQNGELFF. The CDR3 nucleotides are TGTGCCAGCTTCCAGAACGGGGAGCTGTTTTTT. Combining the CDR3 with reference TRBV18 and TRBJ2-2 gives the whole variable domain NAGVMQNPRHLVRRRGQEARLRCSPMKGHSHVYWYRQLPEEGLKFMVYLQKENIIDESGMPKERFSAEFPKEGPSILRIQQVVRGDSAAYFCASFQNGELFFGEGSRLTVL.

The chain combines TRBV11-2 with TRBJ2-2; 11 bases fit TRBD1. Per the germline V gene, CDR1 is SGHAT and CDR2 is FQNNGV. The CDR3 consists of 15 residues. V was pared by 6 bases and J by 6 bases, with 6 bases of the junction left unmatched. The DNA of the CDR3 is TGTGCCAGCAGTCATCCGGGACAGGGGGCCGGGGAGCTGTTTTTT. Translated, it gives CASSHPGQGAGELFF.

CDR3 in DNA: TGCGCCAGCAGCTTGGTCCTCTCGTCCGGTATAGGCTACACCTTC. Translating gives CASSLVLSSGIGYTF. This sequence joins TRBV5-1 and TRBJ1-2; D is undetermined. Trimming took off 0 bases at V and 8 bases at J, with 17 bases between the two ends. CDR1 is SGHRS and CDR2 is YFSETQ in the germline V gene. The length of the CDR3 is 15 residues.

Here the CDR3 DNA reads TGTGCCAGCAGCAAAGTGGGACTTGTCCCCTCAAATAATTCACCCCTCCACTTT. Its protein is CASSKVGLVPSNNSPLHF. The V gene is TRBV21-1, the J gene TRBJ1-6. TRBV21-1 is an annotated pseudogene. This CDR3 contains 18 residues.

The chain links TRBV7-8 to TRBJ1-5, with TRBD1 as a possible D gene (6 bases). CDR1 is SGHVS, CDR2 FQNEAQ, per germline. This CDR3 comprises 17 residues. V lost 0 bases to trimming and J lost 4 bases, with 16 bases between them. CDR3 bases: TGTGCCAGCAGCTTAGCGCTCGGGGGGCCCACTAATCAGCCCCAGCATTTT. Protein sequence: CASSLALGGPTNQPQHF.

The rearrangement joins TRBV9 to TRBJ2-3; 10 bases are a match to TRBD2. The germline V gene has CDR1 SGDLS and CDR2 YYNGEE. CDR3 length equals 18 residues. J gave up 4 bases and V 2 bases, and 13 bases lay outside the gene matches. CDR3 in amino acids: CASSVTKGASGGADTQYF. DNA of the CDR3: TGTGCCAGCAGCGTCACTAAAGGGGCTAGCGGGGGCGCAGATACGCAGTATTTT. The variable domain in full, completed from reference TRBV9 and TRBJ2-3, reads DSGVTQTPKHLITATGQRVTLRCSPRSGDLSVYWYQQSLDQGLQFLIQYYNGEERAKGNILERFSAQQFPDLHSELNLSSLELGDSALYFCASSVTKGASGGADTQYFGPGTRLTVL.

This clone was recorded only once. The chain joins TRBV10-1 to TRBJ2-2, with 14 bases matching TRBD2. The CDR3 is made up of 18 amino acids. Germline-derived CDR1 and CDR2 are WNHNN and SYGVQD (reference sequence). V trimming: 6 bases; J trimming: 2 bases; junction bases outside the gene matches: 8. DNA for the CDR3: TGCGCCAGCAGCCGAACCGGGACTAGCGGGGGCAACACCGGGGAGCTGTTTTTT. Amino acids: CASSRTGTSGGNTGELFF.

The chain is built from TRBV6-5 and TRBJ2-7, with 13 bases fitting TRBD2. V shed 5 bases, J shed 5 bases, and the junction held 3 bases outside the gene matches. The CDR3 has 14 residues. CDR1 and CDR2 from the germline V gene are MNHEY and SVGAGI. The CDR3: CASSQTSGRNEQYF. In nucleotides, the CDR3 is TGTGCCAGCAGTCAGACTAGCGGGAGGAACGAGCAGTACTTC.

The chain couples TRBV5-1 to TRBJ2-5; 8 nucleotides agree with TRBD2. CDR1 and CDR2 (germline): SGHRS, YFSETQ. This CDR3 is built from 16 residues. The V and J ends lost 0 bases and 5 bases, in that order; junction bases with no gene match: 9. For the CDR3, the DNA is TGCGCCAGCAGCTTGGGAGTAGCGGGGAGGGTGGAGACCCAGTACTTC. Its translation is CASSLGVAGRVETQYF.

The chain recombines TRBV11-2 with TRBJ2-7; D is unclear. V was pared by 6 bases and J by 0 bases, with 15 bases between. Germline-derived CDR1 and CDR2 are SGHAT and FQNNGV. The CDR3 has 15 residues. CDR3 protein: CASSSLGAGSYEQYF. CDR3 sequence (DNA): TGTGCCAGCAGTTCATTGGGCGCCGGCTCCTACGAGCAGTACTTC.

The V and J genes are TRBV7-2 and TRBJ1-1; D perhaps matches TRBD1 (5 bases). Trimming took 2 bases from V and 0 from J, leaving 13 bases between them. There are 16 residues in the CDR3. Germline V CDR1 and CDR2: SGHTA, FQGNSA. CDR3 nucleotide sequence: TGTGCCAGCAGCTTATTCAGGGCAGCTATGAACACTGAAGCTTTCTTT. Residues: CASSLFRAAMNTEAFF.

This sequence joins TRBV9 and TRBJ2-3, with D perhaps matching TRBD2 (5 bases). Germline V gene data show CDR1 as SGDLS and CDR2 as YYNGEE. V was cut by 2 bases and J by 2 bases, with 18 bases left in between. The CDR3 sequence is 17 residues long. DNA for the CDR3: TGTGCCAGCAGCGTGGTGGCTAGCCCACGAATCACAGATACGCAGTATTTT. Protein product: CASSVVASPRITDTQYF.

A single count supports this clone. The chain is built from TRBV10-3 and TRBJ1-6; no clear D gene. The CDR3 is 12 amino acids. Germline V gene sequence: CDR1 ENHRY, CDR2 SYGVKD. Trimming cost V 10 bases and J 8 bases, with 12 bases left between them. The CDR3 spells CATRYSDSPLHF. The CDR3 nucleotides read TGTGCCACCAGATATAGCGATTCACCCCTCCACTTT.

This chain links TRBV28 with TRBJ2-1; 12 positions agree with TRBD2. This CDR3 has 16 residues. CDR1 MDHEN and CDR2 SYDVKM come from the germline V gene. V trimming: 8 bases; J trimming: 7 bases; junction bases outside the gene matches: 12. The CDR3 sequence: CASGLAGGPGLNEQFF. The DNA of the CDR3 is TGTGCCAGCGGGCTAGCGGGAGGGCCGGGTCTGAATGAGCAGTTCTTC.

This clone was detected once. The chain recombines TRBV7-9 with TRBJ1-6; D may be TRBD1 (6 bases). V lost 7 bases and J lost 6, with 13 bases in between. CDR1 and CDR2 from the germline V gene are SEHNR and FQNEAQ (reference sequence). This CDR3 has 14 residues. The CDR3 sequence: CASKIGQTNSPLHF. For the CDR3, the DNA is TGTGCCAGCAAAATAGGACAGACTAATTCACCCCTCCACTTT.

The chain joins TRBV7-3 to TRBJ2-5; tentatively, D is TRBD2 (6 bases). Trimming left V 0 bases short and J 5 bases short, with 10 bases between. Per the germline V gene, CDR1 is SGHTA and CDR2 is FQGTGA. The CDR3 sequence is 14 residues long. The DNA for the CDR3 is TGTGCCAGCAGCTTAACGGGGGGAGGCGAGACCCAGTACTTC. Its protein product is CASSLTGGGETQYF.

This chain connects TRBV28 to TRBJ1-3, with TRBD1 as a possible D gene (6 bases). Germline V gene lookup returns CDR1 MDHEN and CDR2 SYDVKM. This CDR3 has 17 amino acids. The germline V and J ends were trimmed by 7 bases and 0 bases, with 19 bases remaining between them. This chain's CDR3 is CASKPLPGQVSGNTIYF. Written as DNA, the CDR3 is TGTGCCAGCAAACCGCTCCCGGGACAAGTCTCTGGAAACACCATATATTTT.

The genes are TRBV27 and TRBJ2-2, with 7 nucleotides matching TRBD2. The CDR3 covers 15 residues. Germline V gene sequence: CDR1 MNHEY, CDR2 SMNVEV (reference sequence). J lost 7 bases, V lost 7 bases, and 12 bases had no gene match. CDR3 protein: CASTRAGVGFGELFF. CDR3 DNA: TGTGCCAGCACACGGGCGGGAGTTGGGTTCGGGGAGCTGTTTTTT.

The V and J genes are TRBV14 and TRBJ2-3, with 7 bases that match TRBD2. The CDR3 has 17 residues. Per germline, CDR1 SGHDN and CDR2 FVKESK. The trim removed 4 bases at V and 0 bases at J, leaving 10 bases unmatched. The CDR3 DNA sequence: TGTGCCAGCAGCCGGCGCCTGACTAGCACTAGCACAGATACGCAGTATTTT. Protein: CASSRRLTSTSTDTQYF.

The rearrangement joins TRBV7-9 to TRBJ2-5, with TRBD2 identical over 11 bases. The CDR3 contains 17 residues. The V and J ends lost 0 bases and 5 bases, in that order; junction bases with no gene match: 8. The germline V gene encodes CDR1 SEHNR and CDR2 FQNEAQ (reference sequence). CDR3 residues: CASSLARLAGGSETQYF. The CDR3 DNA reads TGTGCCAGCAGCTTAGCGCGGCTAGCGGGGGGATCTGAGACCCAGTACTTC.

V is TRBV19 and J is TRBJ2-3; TRBD2 matches 10 bases. CDR1 LNHDA and CDR2 SQIVND come from the germline V gene (reference sequence). The CDR3 length is 17 residues. V lost 7 bases and J lost 1; bases outside the gene matches: 11. DNA for the CDR3: TGTGCCAGTACCAAGTCAGGACTAGCGGTTCGCACAGATACGCAGTATTTT. As protein: CASTKSGLAVRTDTQYF.

The rearrangement joins TRBV6-5 to TRBJ2-1; possible D gene TRBD2, 5 bases. Trimming cost V 0 bases and J 6 bases, with 12 bases left between them. The V gene's germline CDR1 is MNHEY and CDR2 SVGAGI. The CDR3 has 15 amino acids. CDR3 DNA sequence: TGTGCCAGCAGTTACTCGAGGGCGGGCAGCAATGAGCAGTTCTTC. Translation: CASSYSRAGSNEQFF.

The chain has TRBV5-4 and TRBJ2-7; 8 bases map to TRBD2. Germline V gene sequence: CDR1 SGHNT, CDR2 YYREEE (reference sequence). CDR3 size: 17 residues. V was clipped by 1 base and J by 0 bases; unmatched bases: 9. The chain's CDR3 is CASSLTTGTRASYEQYF. CDR3 nucleotide sequence: TGTGCCAGCAGCTTGACGACCGGGACTAGGGCCTCCTACGAGCAGTACTTC.

The chain uses TRBV7-3 and TRBJ2-3; 8 bases align to TRBD2. This CDR3 contains 16 residues. V lost 2 bases, J lost 5 bases, and 9 bases stayed unmatched. In germline, CDR1 is SGHTA, CDR2 FQGTGA. The CDR3 here is CASSLWAGGVGDTQYF. The DNA for the CDR3 is TGTGCCAGCAGCTTATGGGCGGGAGGAGTGGGAGATACGCAGTATTTT.

J is TRBJ2-1 and V is TRBV15; D is perhaps TRBD2 (6 bases). Germline CDR1 LNHNV, CDR2 YYDKDF (reference sequence). The CDR3 has 17 residues. Trimming removed 0 bases at V and 4 bases at J, with 16 bases between. As DNA, the CDR3 is TGTGCCACCAGCAGAGATCGAGGCGGGATTATGTACAATGAGCAGTTCTTC. Amino acid sequence: CATSRDRGGIMYNEQFF.